Below, 2 T cell receptor beta chains from the same sample are listed, as sequenced in a study of T cell responses to AZD1222 COVID-19 vaccine. Repertoires were generated with immunoSEQ multiplex PCR, while TCRdb's copy carries only in-frame clones and drops some. The table includes about 150,000 clones, about 93% detected once. The sequences come from peripheral blood, collected 28 days after the second AZD1222 dose. Receptor source: an adult who received the AZD1222 COVID-19 vaccine.

The chain links TRBV7-9 to TRBJ2-1; D is uncertain. The germline CDR1 and CDR2 sequences are SEHNR and FQNEAQ (reference sequence). The germline V and J ends were trimmed by 4 bases and 12 bases, with 10 bases remaining between them. The CDR3 spans 11 residues. The CDR3 DNA follows: TGTGCCAGCAGCTCCGTTGGAAGGCAGTTCTTC. It specifies CASSSVGRQFF. The full variable domain, with the rest looked up from reference TRBV7-9 and TRBJ2-1, is DTGVSQNPRHKITKRGQNVTFRCDPISEHNRLYWYRQTLGQGPEFLTYFQNEAQLEKSRLLSDRFSAERPKGSFSTLEIQRTEQGDSAMYLCASSSVGRQFFGPGTRLTVL.

The chain uses TRBV11-2 and TRBJ1-1; 7 bases agree with TRBD1. CDR3 length equals 15 residues. V gave up 6 bases and J gave up 0 bases; unmatched junction bases: 7. CDR1 is SGHAT and CDR2 is FQNNGV in the germline V gene. The CDR3 is CASRAGQLMNTEAFF. CDR3 DNA: TGTGCCAGCAGGGCGGGACAGCTCATGAACACTGAAGCTTTCTTT.